These 9 T cell receptor beta chains came from one sample sequenced in a study of T-cell memory formation after mild COVID-19. TCRdb passed the 5' RACE reads through MiXCR, listing each CDR3 protein once. The profile shows approximately 410,000 distinct CDR3 sequences, around 22% of them singletons. Sequences were obtained from PBMCs or a T cell subset sorted from them (not recorded which). These receptors came from an adult woman who had mild COVID-19 (a few samples of this study predate the infection). Cell type and time point are not known.

The chain has TRBV4-1 and TRBJ2-7, with a weak D call TRBD2 (6 bases). V shed 3 bases and J shed 3 bases, with 9 bases lying between them. This CDR3 is 13 amino acids long. CDR1 MGHRA and CDR2 YSYEKL come from the germline V gene. CDR3 loop: CASSHPGSYEQYF. The CDR3, as DNA: TGCGCCAGCAGCCACCCCGGGAGCTACGAGCAGTACTTC.

The chain joins TRBV6-1 to TRBJ2-5; D might be TRBD1 (6 bases). The CDR3 covers 15 residues. Trimming stripped 5 bases from V and 2 bases from J, with 15 bases between. The germline gives CDR1 MNHNS, CDR2 SASEGT. The CDR3, as DNA: TGTGCCAGCAGTAGTATTGACCAGGGGCAAGAGACCCAGTACTTC. This translates into CASSSIDQGQETQYF.

There are a few counts of this clonotype. The genes are TRBV6-6 and TRBJ2-3; D is possibly TRBD2 (6 bases). Per germline, CDR1 MNHNY and CDR2 SVGAGI (reference sequence). The CDR3 totals 15 residues. Trimming took off 0 bases at V and 2 bases at J, with 9 bases between the two ends. CDR3 DNA sequence: TGTGCCAGCAGTTACTCAGGAGGGCCCACAGATACGCAGTATTTT. Translated: CASSYSGGPTDTQYF.

This chain joins TRBV6-2 or TRBV6-3 and TRBJ2-7; 7 nucleotides agree with TRBD2. CDR1 and CDR2 from the germline V gene are MNHEY and SVGEGT. V lost 8 bases to trimming and J lost 2 bases; unmatched junction nucleotides: 6. The CDR3 contains 13 residues. CDR3 in amino acids: CASAGEGAYEQYF. The CDR3 DNA reads as TGTGCCAGCGCCGGGGAGGGTGCCTACGAGCAGTACTTC.

This clonotype came up a few times. This rearrangement joins TRBV11-3 to TRBJ2-1, with TRBD2 identical over 8 bases. Germline lookup yields CDR1 SGHNT and CDR2 YENEEA. V dropped 5 bases and J dropped 7; count of bases not matched to a gene: 13. CDR3 size: 16 residues. For the CDR3, the DNA is TGTGCCAGCAGCCTCAGTAGCGGGAACCCTGGAAATGAGCAGTTCTTC. It specifies CASSLSSGNPGNEQFF.

There are a few counts of this clonotype. V and J are TRBV7-2 and TRBJ2-5, with D perhaps matching TRBD2 (6 bases). The CDR3 runs 13 residues. Per germline, CDR1 SGHTA and CDR2 FQGNSA. V lost 5 bases and J 5 bases, leaving 12 bases between the germline ends. CDR3 in amino acids: CASSELAPETQYF. The CDR3 DNA follows: TGTGCCAGCAGCGAACTAGCTCCCGAGACCCAGTACTTC.

CDR3 bases: TGTGCCAGCAGCCAAGATCTGGAGACCCAGTACTTC. It codes for CASSQDLETQYF. This sequence joins TRBV3-1 and TRBJ2-5; D unresolved. The germline V and J ends were trimmed by 0 bases and 5 bases, with 4 bases remaining between them. The CDR3 consists of 12 residues. Germline V CDR1 and CDR2: LGHDT, YNNKEL (reference sequence).

This rearrangement joins TRBV18 to TRBJ2-7, with unresolved D. The length of the CDR3 is 12 residues. Trimming took off 1 base at V and 11 bases at J, with 12 bases between the two ends. Germline V gives CDR1 KGHSH, CDR2 LQKENI. The CDR3 spells CASSPQVGQEYF. CDR3 coding DNA: TGTGCCAGCTCACCACAGGTCGGCCAGGAGTACTTC. Complete variable domain (other parts from reference TRBV18 and TRBJ2-7): NAGVMQNPRHLVRRRGQEARLRCSPMKGHSHVYWYRQLPEEGLKFMVYLQKENIIDESGMPKERFSAEFPKEGPSILRIQQVVRGDSAAYFCASSPQVGQEYFGPGTRLTVT.

The chain couples TRBV6-6 to TRBJ2-3; possibly TRBD2 for D (6 bases). The CDR3 totals 16 residues. The V and J ends lost 7 bases and 4 bases respectively, with 21 bases between them. Germline V gives CDR1 MNHNY, CDR2 SVGAGI (reference sequence). The CDR3 nucleotides are TGTGCCAGCACCCACGGCTCCAAGCGGGCAGCAGATACGCAGTATTTT. Translation: CASTHGSKRAADTQYF.